These 18 T cell receptor beta chains came from one sample sequenced in a study of response to subunit inactivated influenza vaccine. TCRdb reprocessed the RT-PCR reads via MiXCR and lists one record per CDR3 protein. The repertoire has hundreds of thousands of distinct CDR3 sequences, about 15% of them found once; the top ten carry approximately 3%. Specimen: CD4+ T cells sorted from PBMCs, collected about 24 months after vaccination. All receptors come from a man between 45 and 75 years old who received an inactivated influenza vaccine.

The chain combines TRBV12-3 or TRBV12-4 with TRBJ1-2; tentative D call: TRBD1 (5 bases). Trimming cost V 4 bases and J 5 bases, with 14 bases left between them. The CDR3 loop spans 14 amino acids. The CDR3 protein is CASSSYRGLYGYTF. The CDR3 DNA is TGTGCCAGCAGTTCCTACCGGGGGTTATATGGCTACACCTTC.

The rearrangement links TRBV24-1 to TRBJ2-1, with D perhaps being TRBD1 or TRBD2 (7 bases each). Germline V gene data show CDR1 as KGHDR and CDR2 as SFDVKD. Trimming took off 3 bases at V and 3 bases at J, with 14 bases between the two ends. The CDR3 loop spans 16 amino acids. Here the CDR3 reads CATSDPGQRGYNEQFF. The CDR3 nucleotides read TGTGCCACCAGTGATCCGGGACAGCGGGGCTACAATGAGCAGTTCTTC.

The rearrangement joins TRBV6-1 to TRBJ1-4; D is possibly TRBD1 (6 bases). Germline assignment: CDR1 MNHNS and CDR2 SASEGT. This CDR3 has 13 amino acids. V was clipped by 8 bases and J by 7 bases, with 14 bases between them. CDR3 coding DNA: TGTGCCAGCGGGGCAGGGGCGGGTGAAAAACTGTTTTTT. It encodes CASGAGAGEKLFF.

In nucleotides, the CDR3 is TGTGCCACCTCGAGTAGGGGGACCTACGAGCAGTACTTC. Amino acids: CATSSRGTYEQYF. V is TRBV24-1 and J is TRBJ2-7; maybe TRBD1 (6 bases). CDR1 and CDR2 from the germline V gene are KGHDR and SFDVKD. The ends were cut back, 9 bases at V and 2 bases at J, with 13 bases in the middle. The CDR3 is 13 residues long.

The chain employs TRBV5-1 and TRBJ2-7; possible D gene TRBD1, 5 bases. The CDR3 loop spans 15 amino acids. From germline, CDR1 is SGHRS and CDR2 YFSETQ. V was pared by 1 base and J by 4 bases, with 15 bases between. The CDR3 is CASSLIQGKRYEQYF. The CDR3 coding sequence is TGCGCCAGCAGCTTGATCCAGGGTAAGAGGTACGAGCAGTACTTC.

The V and J genes are TRBV11-2 and TRBJ2-1; 10 bases are shared with TRBD1. Trimming took 4 bases from V and 6 from J; bases not matched to a gene: 15. Germline CDR1 and CDR2: SGHAT and FQNNGV. CDR3 length equals 18 residues. The CDR3 loop is CASSSYIRRDRGGNEQFF. The CDR3, as DNA: TGTGCCAGCAGCTCGTACATCCGGCGGGACAGGGGAGGCAATGAGCAGTTCTTC. Supplemented by reference TRBV11-2 and TRBJ2-1, the full variable domain reads EAGVAQSPRYKIIEKRQSVAFWCNPISGHATLYWYQQILGQGPKLLIQFQNNGVVDDSQLPKDRFSAERLKGVDSTLKIQPAKLEDSAVYLCASSSYIRRDRGGNEQFFGPGTRLTVL.

This clonotype turned up a few times. V usage is TRBV20-1 and J usage is TRBJ2-5; 14 nucleotides agree with TRBD2. The length of the CDR3 is 15 residues. From germline, CDR1 is DFQATT and CDR2 SNEGSKA (reference sequence). The V and J ends lost 5 bases and 4 bases, in that order; junction bases with no gene match: 6. This chain's CDR3 is CSAGGLAGVGETQYF. Here the CDR3 DNA reads TGCAGTGCTGGGGGACTAGCGGGAGTAGGAGAGACCCAGTACTTC.

This clonotype appeared a few times. The gene calls are TRBV10-3 and TRBJ1-2; D gene ambiguous. Germline values: CDR1 ENHRY, CDR2 SYGVKD. CDR3 length equals 16 residues. Trimming took 0 bases from V and 7 from J, leaving 18 bases between them. CDR3 sequence (DNA): TGTGCCATCAGTGAGTCGACCGGAGCTGGATGGGGTGGCTACACCTTC. It is translated as CAISESTGAGWGGYTF.

V and J are TRBV28 and TRBJ1-5, with D possibly being TRBD1 (5 bases). V was shortened by 4 bases and J by 7 bases, with 17 bases between the two germline ends. The CDR3 runs 15 residues. Per the germline V gene, CDR1 is MDHEN and CDR2 is SYDVKM. The CDR3 loop reads CASSWGLQSGQPQHF. The CDR3 DNA reads TGTGCCAGCAGTTGGGGACTCCAATCGGGACAGCCCCAGCATTTT.

The chain uses TRBV2 and TRBJ1-4; 7 bases align to TRBD1. The CDR3 sequence is 15 residues long. Germline lookup yields CDR1 SNHLY and CDR2 FYNNEI. Trimming at V came to 5 bases and at J to 2 bases, leaving 5 bases not matched to a gene. CDR3 protein: CASSQSTGTNEKLFF. CDR3 nucleotides: TGTGCCAGCAGTCAATCGACAGGGACTAATGAAAAACTGTTTTTT. Full variable domain (remainder filled in from reference TRBV2 and TRBJ1-4): EPEVTQTPSHQVTQMGQEVILRCVPISNHLYFYWYRQILGQKVEFLVSFYNNEISEKSEIFDDQFSVERPDGSNFTLKIRSTKLEDSAMYFCASSQSTGTNEKLFFGSGTQLSVL.

The chain combines TRBV12-3 or TRBV12-4 with TRBJ2-5; D possibly corresponds to TRBD2 (6 bases). V dropped 6 bases and J dropped 7 bases, with 18 bases sitting between them. The CDR3 extends over 14 amino acids. The CDR3 DNA is TGTGCCAGCAGGAAGGGACTGCCATCTGGGACCCAGTACTTC. Its protein is CASRKGLPSGTQYF.

This clonotype was seen repeatedly, ten times or more. The chain uses TRBV4-2 and TRBJ2-5; D gene unclear. The V end was cut by 0 bases, the J end by 4 bases, with 3 bases between. Looked up from germline, CDR1 is LGHNA and CDR2 is YNFKEQ. The CDR3 covers 12 residues. This CDR3 reads CASSQDTETQYF. The CDR3 DNA is TGTGCCAGCAGCCAAGATACAGAGACCCAGTACTTC.

The chain joins TRBV6-2 or TRBV6-3 to TRBJ1-1; weak D call: TRBD1 (6 bases). Germline CDR1 is MNHEY and CDR2 is SVGEGT. CDR3 length equals 18 residues. V was clipped by 7 bases and J by 3 bases, with 27 bases between them. The chain's CDR3 is CASTATRRGAAVDTEAFF. The CDR3 bases are TGTGCCAGCACCGCTACGAGACGGGGGGCCGCCGTTGACACTGAAGCTTTCTTT.

This chain links TRBV7-2 with TRBJ1-4, with D maybe TRBD1 (6 bases). V shed 1 base and J shed 4 bases, with 10 bases lying between them. The CDR3 length is 15 residues. The germline gives CDR1 SGHTA, CDR2 FQGNSA. The CDR3, as DNA: TGTGCCAGCAGCTTAGTCGGGACAAGTAATGAAAAACTGTTTTTT. This sequence encodes CASSLVGTSNEKLFF. Drawing the rest from reference TRBV7-2 and TRBJ1-4, the complete variable domain is GAGVSQSPSNKVTEKGKDVELRCDPISGHTALYWYRQSLGQGLEFLIYFQGNSAPDKSGLPSDRFSAERTGGSVSTLTIQRTQQEDSAVYLCASSLVGTSNEKLFFGSGTQLSVL.

A few counts support this clonotype. This rearrangement joins TRBV20-1 to TRBJ2-4; D may be TRBD1 (5 bases). CDR1 is DFQATT, CDR2 SNEGSKA, per germline (reference sequence). Trimming removed 1 base at V and 4 bases at J, with 8 bases between. The CDR3 sequence is 13 residues long. The CDR3 DNA follows: TGCAGTGCTAGAGTGTCAGGGAAAAACATTCAGTACTTC. Its translation is CSARVSGKNIQYF.

This clonotype came up a few times. The chain has TRBV20-1 and TRBJ2-1, with TRBD2 matching 12 bases. The CDR3 loop spans 15 amino acids. Unmatched junction bases numbered 9, after V lost 5 bases and J lost 7 bases. Germline loops: CDR1 DFQATT, CDR2 SNEGSKA (reference sequence). CDR3 in amino acids: CSALLAGGLGNEQFF. The CDR3 DNA sequence: TGCAGTGCTCTACTAGCGGGGGGCTTGGGGAATGAGCAGTTCTTC.

DNA of the CDR3: TGTGCCAGCAGCCCACAGGATCCCGATGAAAAACTGTTTTTT. It yields the protein CASSPQDPDEKLFF. The rearrangement links TRBV4-2 to TRBJ1-4; D is possibly TRBD1 (5 bases). The CDR3 loop spans 14 amino acids. Germline CDR1 is LGHNA and CDR2 is YNFKEQ. Trimming took 4 bases from V and 6 from J, leaving 12 bases between them.

In this sample, this clonotype turned up a few times. V gene TRBV7-9 combines with J gene TRBJ2-3; no reliable D call. Trimming took off 5 bases at V and 6 bases at J, with 12 bases between the two ends. Looked up from germline, CDR1 is SEHNR and CDR2 is FQNEAQ (reference sequence). The CDR3 totals 13 residues. The CDR3 DNA reads TGTGCCAGCAGCCCCCCGGCCCAGGATACGCAGTATTTT. Encoded protein: CASSPPAQDTQYF.